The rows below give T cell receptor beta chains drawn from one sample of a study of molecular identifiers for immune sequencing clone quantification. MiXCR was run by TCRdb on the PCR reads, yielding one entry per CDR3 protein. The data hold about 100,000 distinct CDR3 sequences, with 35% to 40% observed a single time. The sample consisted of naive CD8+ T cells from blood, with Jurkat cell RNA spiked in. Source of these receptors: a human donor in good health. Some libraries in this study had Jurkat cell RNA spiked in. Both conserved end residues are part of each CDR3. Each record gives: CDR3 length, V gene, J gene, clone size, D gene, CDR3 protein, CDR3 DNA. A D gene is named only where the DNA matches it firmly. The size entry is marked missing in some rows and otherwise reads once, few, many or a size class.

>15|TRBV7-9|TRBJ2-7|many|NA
CASSSPGGPRYEQYF
TGTGCCAGCAGCTCGCCCGGGGGGCCTCGCTACGAGCAGTACTTC
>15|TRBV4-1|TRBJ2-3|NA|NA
CASSPNARWSDTRYF
TGCGCCAGCAGCCCGAATGCGAGGTGGTCGGATACGCGGTATTTT
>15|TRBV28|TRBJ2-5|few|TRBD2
CASGFTSGASETQYF
TGTGCCAGCGGTTTTACTAGCGGGGCCTCGGAGACCCAGTACTTC
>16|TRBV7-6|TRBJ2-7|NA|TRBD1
CASSLGTGASSYEQYF
TGTGCCAGCAGCTTAGGAACAGGGGCTAGCTCCTACGAGCAGTACTTC
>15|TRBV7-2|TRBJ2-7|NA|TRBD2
CASSLAASGYYEQYF
TGTGCCAGCAGCTTAGCGGCTAGCGGGTACTACGAGCAGTACTTC
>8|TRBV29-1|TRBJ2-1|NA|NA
CSVDEQFF
TGCAGCGTGGATGAGCAGTTCTTC
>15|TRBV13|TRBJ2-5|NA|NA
CASSGGRQAQETQYF
TGTGCCAGCAGCGGGGGACGCCAGGCCCAAGAGACCCAGTACTTC
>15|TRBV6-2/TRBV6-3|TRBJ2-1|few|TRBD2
CASRDGLAGTGEQFF
TGTGCCAGCAGGGACGGACTAGCGGGAACGGGTGAGCAGTTCTTC
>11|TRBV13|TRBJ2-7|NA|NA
CASSSALEQYF
TGTGCCAGCAGCTCCGCCCTGGAGCAGTACTTC
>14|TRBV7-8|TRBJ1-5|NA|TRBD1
CASGSTGMGQPQHF
TGTGCCAGCGGCTCGACAGGGATGGGTCAGCCCCAGCATTTT
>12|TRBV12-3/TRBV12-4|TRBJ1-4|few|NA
CASSGTYEKLFF
TGTGCCAGCAGCGGGACATACGAAAAACTGTTTTTT
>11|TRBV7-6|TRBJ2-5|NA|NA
CAGGHPETQYF
TGTGCCGGGGGACACCCTGAGACCCAGTACTTC
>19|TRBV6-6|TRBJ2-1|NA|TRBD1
CASSLYTGTGAGKYNEQFF
TGTGCCAGCAGTCTCTACACCGGGACAGGGGCCGGGAAGTACAATGAGCAGTTCTTC
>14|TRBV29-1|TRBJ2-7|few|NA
CSVAPTLVSYEQYF
TGCAGCGTTGCCCCGACTCTAGTTTCCTACGAGCAGTACTTC
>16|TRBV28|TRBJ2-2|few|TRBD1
CASSPAHRGWAGELFF
TGTGCCAGCAGTCCGGCTCACAGGGGGTGGGCCGGGGAGCTGTTTTTT
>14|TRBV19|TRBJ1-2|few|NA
CASRRDNAGYGYTF
TGTGCCAGCAGGAGGGACAACGCTGGGTATGGCTACACCTTC
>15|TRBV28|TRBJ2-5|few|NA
CASNSGRRVQETQYF
TGTGCCAGCAACTCCGGACGGAGAGTCCAAGAGACCCAGTACTTC
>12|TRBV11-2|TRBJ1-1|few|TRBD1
CASSQGGSEAFF
TGTGCCAGCAGCCAGGGGGGCAGTGAAGCTTTCTTT